Listed below are T cell receptor beta chains from one sample, sequenced in a study of cytomegalovirus exposure and HLA in healthy donors. The protocol was immunoSEQ multiplex PCR, while the TCRdb copy is restricted to in-frame clones and leaves out a portion. The table records 100,000 to 150,000 clones, approximately 91% of them present only once. Material: PBMCs. Receptors were obtained from a young woman in good health and CMV-seronegative. The CDR3 runs from the conserved cysteine through the conserved F or W. The D gene is left open where the match is weak. Clone size appears in some rows only: once, few, many, or a class for an expanded clone.

V gene: TRBV5-8; J gene: TRBJ2-4; CDR3 length: 14; D gene: .; clone size: .; CDR3 protein: CASSRTIAKNIQYF; CDR3 DNA: TGTGCCAGCAGTAGAACGATAGCCAAAAACATTCAGTACTTC
V gene: TRBV6-4; J gene: TRBJ1-2; CDR3 length: 12; D gene: TRBD1; clone size: .; CDR3 protein: CASSGTGYGYTF; CDR3 DNA: TGTGCCAGCAGCGGGACAGGGTATGGCTACACCTTC
V gene: TRBV19; J gene: TRBJ1-1; CDR3 length: 18; D gene: .; clone size: .; CDR3 protein: CASRSRDSKLNMNTEAFF; CDR3 DNA: TGTGCCAGTCGGTCCCGAGACAGCAAATTAAACATGAACACTGAAGCTTTCTTT
V gene: TRBV7-9; J gene: TRBJ2-5; CDR3 length: 13; D gene: .; clone size: .; CDR3 protein: CASSRGLIETQYF; CDR3 DNA: TGTGCCAGCAGCAGGGGACTGATAGAGACCCAGTACTTC
V gene: TRBV18; J gene: TRBJ2-2; CDR3 length: 19; D gene: TRBD1; clone size: .; CDR3 protein: CASSPGQGAQGRSTGELFF; CDR3 DNA: TGTGCCAGCTCACCGGGACAGGGGGCCCAGGGAAGGAGCACCGGGGAGCTGTTTTTT
V gene: TRBV5-1; J gene: TRBJ2-1; CDR3 length: 14; D gene: TRBD2; clone size: .; CDR3 protein: CASSQGTSGGEQFF; CDR3 DNA: TGCGCCAGCAGCCAAGGGACTAGCGGAGGTGAGCAGTTCTTC
V gene: TRBV30; J gene: TRBJ2-1; CDR3 length: 15; D gene: TRBD2; clone size: .; CDR3 protein: CAWSPGTSAYNEQFF; CDR3 DNA: TGTGCCTGGAGCCCCGGGACTAGCGCCTACAATGAGCAGTTCTTC
V gene: TRBV18; J gene: TRBJ2-1; CDR3 length: 15; D gene: TRBD1; clone size: .; CDR3 protein: CASSVFGQGTHEQFF; CDR3 DNA: TGTGCCAGCTCGGTTTTCGGACAGGGGACGCATGAGCAGTTCTTC
V gene: TRBV19; J gene: TRBJ2-5; CDR3 length: 15; D gene: .; clone size: few; CDR3 protein: CASSHNRAAQETQYF; CDR3 DNA: TGTGCCAGTAGTCATAACAGGGCAGCCCAAGAGACCCAGTACTTC
V gene: TRBV13; J gene: TRBJ1-5; CDR3 length: 14; D gene: .; clone size: .; CDR3 protein: CASSPGHVNQPQHF; CDR3 DNA: TGTGCCAGCAGCCCCGGACACGTCAATCAGCCCCAGCATTTT
V gene: TRBV4-1; J gene: TRBJ2-7; CDR3 length: 16; D gene: .; clone size: .; CDR3 protein: CASSQDPGGAFREQYF; CDR3 DNA: TGCGCCAGCAGCCAAGATCCGGGCGGGGCCTTCCGCGAGCAGTACTTC
V gene: TRBV5-1; J gene: TRBJ2-5; CDR3 length: 13; D gene: .; clone size: .; CDR3 protein: CASSPPRRETQYF; CDR3 DNA: TGCGCCAGCAGCCCCCCGAGGAGAGAGACCCAGTACTTC
V gene: TRBV7-8; J gene: TRBJ2-7; CDR3 length: 14; D gene: .; clone size: .; CDR3 protein: CASSLGQGYYEQYF; CDR3 DNA: TGTGCCAGCAGCTTAGGGCAGGGTTACTACGAGCAGTACTTC
V gene: TRBV7-2; J gene: TRBJ2-7; CDR3 length: 15; D gene: .; clone size: .; CDR3 protein: CASSLYGLATYEQYF; CDR3 DNA: TGTGCCAGCAGCTTATACGGGCTAGCGACCTACGAGCAGTACTTC
V gene: TRBV2; J gene: TRBJ2-6; CDR3 length: 18; D gene: .; clone size: once; CDR3 protein: CASSEEGGLGSGANVLTF; CDR3 DNA: TGTGCCAGCAGTGAAGAAGGGGGTTTGGGCTCTGGGGCCAACGTCCTGACTTTC
V gene: TRBV19; J gene: TRBJ2-7; CDR3 length: 14; D gene: TRBD1; clone size: once; CDR3 protein: CASSISQGAYEQYF; CDR3 DNA: TGTGCCAGTAGTATATCCCAGGGGGCCTACGAGCAGTACTTC
V gene: TRBV6-1; J gene: TRBJ2-3; CDR3 length: 12; D gene: .; clone size: once; CDR3 protein: CASSESRLSWYF; CDR3 DNA: TGTGCCAGCAGTGAATCGCGACTATCTTGGTATTTT
V gene: TRBV6-5; J gene: TRBJ2-3; CDR3 length: 16; D gene: TRBD1; clone size: .; CDR3 protein: CASSLRQGVSTDTQYF; CDR3 DNA: TGTGCCAGCAGTTTAAGACAGGGGGTTAGCACAGATACGCAGTATTTT
V gene: TRBV5-4; J gene: TRBJ2-7; CDR3 length: 14; D gene: .; clone size: .; CDR3 protein: CASSLAELSREQYF; CDR3 DNA: TGTGCCAGCAGCTTGGCCGAACTGTCGCGCGAGCAGTACTTC
V gene: TRBV7-2; J gene: TRBJ1-4; CDR3 length: 13; D gene: .; clone size: .; CDR3 protein: CASSVADSEKLFF; CDR3 DNA: TGTGCCAGCAGCGTAGCGGACAGTGAAAAACTGTTTTTT
V gene: TRBV11-2; J gene: TRBJ2-7; CDR3 length: 13; D gene: .; clone size: .; CDR3 protein: CASSPDRSYEQYF; CDR3 DNA: TGTGCCAGCAGCCCAGACAGGTCCTACGAGCAGTACTTC
V gene: TRBV5-4; J gene: TRBJ1-3; CDR3 length: 15; D gene: .; clone size: .; CDR3 protein: CASSLSAGTGNTIYF; CDR3 DNA: TGTGCCAGCAGCCTTAGTGCAGGGACTGGAAACACCATATATTTT
V gene: TRBV13; J gene: TRBJ2-1; CDR3 length: 15; D gene: TRBD2; clone size: .; CDR3 protein: CASLGRTQGTQQQFF; CDR3 DNA: TGTGCCAGCCTCGGGAGGACCCAGGGCACCCAGCAGCAGTTCTTC
V gene: TRBV5-6; J gene: TRBJ1-2; CDR3 length: 13; D gene: TRBD1; clone size: few; CDR3 protein: CASSADRDWRYTF; CDR3 DNA: TGTGCCAGCAGCGCCGACAGGGACTGGCGCTACACCTTC
V gene: TRBV7-9; J gene: TRBJ1-1; CDR3 length: 15; D gene: TRBD1; clone size: .; CDR3 protein: CASSLGTGGWTEAFF; CDR3 DNA: TGTGCCAGCAGCTTAGGGACAGGGGGATGGACTGAAGCTTTCTTT
V gene: TRBV11-3; J gene: TRBJ2-4; CDR3 length: 13; D gene: .; clone size: .; CDR3 protein: CASSLDLEDIQYF; CDR3 DNA: TGTGCCAGCAGCTTAGATCTTGAGGACATTCAGTACTTC
V gene: TRBV2; J gene: TRBJ1-5; CDR3 length: 14; D gene: .; clone size: .; CDR3 protein: CASRAGTFGQPQHF; CDR3 DNA: TGTGCCAGCAGGGCCGGGACATTTGGTCAGCCCCAGCATTTT
V gene: TRBV28; J gene: TRBJ2-7; CDR3 length: 14; D gene: TRBD2; clone size: .; CDR3 protein: CASSALAGSYEQYF; CDR3 DNA: TGTGCCAGCAGCGCCTTAGCGGGCTCCTACGAGCAGTACTTC
V gene: TRBV4-1; J gene: TRBJ1-5; CDR3 length: 16; D gene: TRBD1; clone size: .; CDR3 protein: CASSQERGPNNQPQHF; CDR3 DNA: TGCGCCAGCAGCCAAGAGAGGGGGCCTAACAATCAGCCCCAGCATTTT
V gene: TRBV21-1; J gene: TRBJ2-7; CDR3 length: 14; D gene: .; clone size: .; CDR3 protein: CASSRDRPAVWQYF; CDR3 DNA: TGTGCCAGCAGCAGGGACAGACCGGCGGTTTGGCAGTACTTC
V gene: TRBV30; J gene: TRBJ2-1; CDR3 length: 13; D gene: TRBD1; clone size: .; CDR3 protein: CALQGFSYNEQFF; CDR3 DNA: TGTGCCCTACAGGGGTTTAGCTACAATGAGCAGTTCTTC
V gene: TRBV29-1; J gene: TRBJ2-7; CDR3 length: 12; D gene: .; clone size: .; CDR3 protein: CSVRAGSYEQYF; CDR3 DNA: TGCAGTGTACGAGCAGGCTCCTACGAGCAGTACTTC
V gene: TRBV4-1; J gene: TRBJ2-5; CDR3 length: 13; D gene: .; clone size: .; CDR3 protein: CASSQWRRETQYF; CDR3 DNA: TGCGCCAGCAGCCAATGGAGGAGGGAGACCCAGTACTTC
V gene: TRBV7-2; J gene: TRBJ2-5; CDR3 length: 15; D gene: .; clone size: .; CDR3 protein: CASSRRLVGRETQYF; CDR3 DNA: TGTGCCAGCAGCCGAAGACTAGTTGGGCGAGAGACCCAGTACTTC
V gene: TRBV11-3; J gene: TRBJ1-3; CDR3 length: 13; D gene: .; clone size: few; CDR3 protein: CASSAGGWNTIYF; CDR3 DNA: TGTGCCAGCAGCGCCGGGGGGTGGAACACCATATATTTT
V gene: TRBV5-6; J gene: TRBJ1-5; CDR3 length: 13; D gene: .; clone size: once; CDR3 protein: CASSQDRDQAQHF; CDR3 DNA: TGTGCCAGCAGCCAGGACAGAGATCAGGCCCAGCATTTT
V gene: TRBV27; J gene: TRBJ1-2; CDR3 length: 14; D gene: .; clone size: .; CDR3 protein: CASSLSGGGNGYTF; CDR3 DNA: TGTGCCAGCAGTTTATCCGGAGGCGGGAATGGCTACACCTTC
V gene: TRBV7-8; J gene: TRBJ2-7; CDR3 length: 14; D gene: TRBD1; clone size: .; CDR3 protein: CASSLERGRSEQYF; CDR3 DNA: TGTGCCAGCAGCTTAGAGAGGGGGCGCAGCGAGCAGTACTTC
V gene: TRBV5-1; J gene: TRBJ2-2; CDR3 length: 16; D gene: .; clone size: .; CDR3 protein: CASSLGLGGNTGELFF; CDR3 DNA: TGCGCCAGCAGCTTGGGTCTCGGGGGGAACACCGGGGAGCTGTTTTTT
V gene: TRBV4-1; J gene: TRBJ1-1; CDR3 length: 15; D gene: .; clone size: once; CDR3 protein: CASSQEEGLNTEAFF; CDR3 DNA: TGCGCCAGCAGCCAAGAGGAGGGGCTGAACACTGAAGCTTTCTTT
V gene: TRBV27; J gene: TRBJ2-7; CDR3 length: 16; D gene: .; clone size: .; CDR3 protein: CASSVSRTVRSYEQYF; CDR3 DNA: TGTGCCAGCAGTGTATCAAGGACAGTGAGATCCTACGAGCAGTACTTC
V gene: TRBV2; J gene: TRBJ2-7; CDR3 length: 16; D gene: TRBD2; clone size: .; CDR3 protein: CASGGSSSGVSYEQYF; CDR3 DNA: TGTGCCAGCGGGGGCTCTTCTAGCGGGGTCTCCTACGAGCAGTACTTC
V gene: TRBV10-3; J gene: TRBJ1-2; CDR3 length: 18; D gene: TRBD1; clone size: once; CDR3 protein: CAISESRGTGSHYYGYTF; CDR3 DNA: TGTGCCATCAGTGAGTCGAGAGGGACAGGGTCCCACTACTATGGCTACACCTTC